The 8 T cell receptor beta chains below all came from one sample that was sequenced in a study of blood T cell repertoires in COVID-19 (dated by TCRdb to 2018 to 2021). Library prep was done by the immunoSEQ multiplex PCR assay. Sourced from immuneACCESS, this table was stored by TCRdb with only in-frame sequences that have V and J called. A share of the clones is absent; for the studies checked, an unresolved V gene accounts for under half, and the remainder has no known explanation. The sample table shows 54,000 or so clones, and approximately 85% are seen once. Clones ranked in the top ten supply around 24% of the sample. Source material: peripheral blood. The receptors originated from a woman at least 80 years old with acute or convalescent COVID-19.

The V gene is TRBV6-4, the J gene TRBJ1-3; 12 bases line up with TRBD1. V gave up 6 bases and J gave up 1 base; unmatched junction bases: 7. The CDR3 has 17 residues. The germline V gene encodes CDR1 MRHNA and CDR2 SNTAGT. Written as DNA, the CDR3 is TGTGCCAGCAGGAGACCGGGACAGGGGGCGTCTGGAAACACCATATATTTT. The encoded protein is CASRRPGQGASGNTIYF.

V gene TRBV19 combines with J gene TRBJ1-5, with TRBD1 matching over 7 bases. There are 14 residues in the CDR3. Germline loops: CDR1 LNHDA, CDR2 SQIVND (reference sequence). V was clipped by 7 bases and J by 4 bases; unmatched bases: 7. CDR3: CASNQGDLNQPQHF. CDR3 nucleotide sequence: TGTGCCAGTAATCAGGGGGATTTAAATCAGCCCCAGCATTTT.

The chain joins TRBV5-1 to TRBJ2-7; possible D gene TRBD2, 5 bases. CDR1 and CDR2 (germline): SGHRS, YFSETQ. Trimming removed 0 bases at V and 2 bases at J, with 9 bases between. The CDR3 has 14 amino acids. CDR3 protein: CASSLDGKTYEQYV. Here the CDR3 DNA reads TGCGCCAGCAGCTTGGACGGGAAGACCTACGAGCAGTACGTC.

DNA of the CDR3: TGTGCCAGCATGGAGACAGGGGGCGATCAGCCCCAGCATTTT. This encodes CASMETGGDQPQHF. V is TRBV25-1 and J is TRBJ1-5; 10 bases are shared with TRBD1. This CDR3 comprises 14 residues. Per the germline V gene, CDR1 is MGHDK and CDR2 is SYGVNS. With V trimmed by 7 bases and J by 5 bases, 5 bases remained unmatched.

V usage is TRBV3-1 (or the pseudogene TRBV3-2) and J usage is TRBJ1-2; 9 bases align to TRBD1. CDR1 and CDR2 (germline): LGHDT, YNNKEL (reference sequence). The CDR3 has 17 amino acids. Germline trimming cut 0 bases from V and 1 base from J; bases unmatched to any gene: 6. CDR3 residues: CASSQEPGQGDNYGYTF. The CDR3 region has the DNA TGTGCCAGCAGCCAAGAACCGGGACAGGGAGATAACTATGGCTACACCTTC.

This chain connects TRBV18 to TRBJ1-1, with D possibly TRBD1 on 6 matching bases. This CDR3 has 16 residues. Germline V CDR1 and CDR2: KGHSH, LQKENI. Trimming removed 3 bases from V and 1 base from J, with 15 bases in between. CDR3 coding DNA: TGTGCCAGCTCACCTCCGTCCCAGGGACAGAACACTGAAGCTTTCTTT. This encodes CASSPPSQGQNTEAFF.

The J gene is TRBJ1-2, the V gene TRBV19; tentative D call: TRBD1 (6 bases). V was clipped by 3 bases and J by 4 bases, with 15 bases between them. The CDR3 loop spans 15 amino acids. Germline V lookup: CDR1 LNHDA, CDR2 SQIVND (reference sequence). The DNA for the CDR3 is TGTGCCAGTAGTATTAGTGGGGGCGGATCCTATGGCTACACCTTC. Translation gives CASSISGGGSYGYTF.

This clone was seen once. This chain uses TRBV5-4 with TRBJ1-2, with D uncertain. V gave up 0 bases and J gave up 8 bases, with 17 bases separating them. The CDR3 length is 15 residues. Per germline, CDR1 SGHNT and CDR2 YYREEE (reference sequence). This CDR3 reads CASSLASVLLLGYTF. As DNA, the CDR3 is TGTGCCAGCAGCTTGGCTTCGGTTCTCCTCCTGGGCTACACCTTC.